This T cell receptor beta chain came from a study of blood T cell repertoires in COVID-19. Germline V gene sequence: CDR1 SNHLY, CDR2 FYNNEI. This CDR3 is 13 amino acids long. Trimming removed 9 bases from V and 6 bases from J; junction bases left unmatched: 8. Produced via immunoSEQ multiplex PCR; TCRdb's table is partial and in-frame only. The table lists about 200,000 clones, around four fifths of them singletons. The clonotype was recovered from a man aged 55 to 70 with COVID-19, enrolled during active disease. Sequencing used peripheral blood. The chain has TRBV2 and TRBJ2-1, with 7 bases that match TRBD1. CDR3 sequence: CASSADRINEQFF. The DNA of the CDR3 is TGTGCCAGTTCCGCGGACAGGATCAATGAGCAGTTCTTC.